Listed below are T cell receptor beta chains from one sample, sequenced in a study of shared clonotypes between healthy human individuals. Sequencing was performed with immunoSEQ multiplex PCR; in TCRdb, only in-frame clones are kept and a portion is missing. The sample records 2 million to 2.5 million clones, about 94% being singletons. Sample: naive CD4+ T cells sorted from blood. These receptors were taken from a man between 18 and 29 years old in good health. CDR3s include the opening cysteine and the closing phenylalanine or tryptophan. The D gene is left open where the match is weak. Clone size, where shown, is once, few, many, or a class for clones that have expanded.

V	J	size	D	CDR3	DNA
TRBV2	TRBJ2-5	NA	NA	CASSEVRGRETQYF	TGTGCCAGCAGTGAAGTGAGGGGAAGGGAGACCCAGTACTTC
TRBV10-3	TRBJ1-6	NA	TRBD1	CAISVKDRDNSPLHF	TGTGCCATCAGTGTCAAGGACAGGGACAATTCACCCCTCCACTTT
TRBV19	TRBJ2-7	NA	NA	CASSINQGTSHEQYF	TGTGCCAGTAGTATTAACCAGGGGACCTCCCACGAGCAGTACTTC
TRBV7-8	TRBJ1-6	NA	NA	CASSPRGQLNSPLHF	TGTGCCAGCAGCCCTCGCGGACAGTTAAATTCACCCCTCCACTTT
TRBV10-1	TRBJ1-1	once	NA	CASKGPMNTEAFF	TGCGCCAGTAAGGGACCGATGAACACTGAAGCTTTCTTT
TRBV6-5	TRBJ1-2	NA	NA	CASSQDSYGYTF	TGTGCCAGCAGCCAGGACAGCTATGGCTACACCTTC
TRBV7-3	TRBJ2-2	NA	TRBD2	CASSQLAGNTGELFF	TGTGCCAGCAGCCAACTAGCGGGGAACACCGGGGAGCTGTTTTTT
TRBV11-2	TRBJ2-1	NA	TRBD2	CASSSLAGGLGEQFF	TGTGCCAGCAGCTCCCTGGCGGGGGGGCTTGGTGAGCAGTTCTTC
TRBV27	TRBJ1-5	few	NA	CASSLSGQGGQPQHF	TGTGCCAGCAGTTTGTCGGGTCAGGGTGGGCAGCCCCAGCATTTT
TRBV7-2	TRBJ2-5	once	NA	CASSLEVKGSQETQYF	TGTGCCAGCAGCTTAGAGGTTAAGGGGTCCCAAGAGACCCAGTACTTC
TRBV5-1	TRBJ2-7	NA	TRBD1	CASSSPGRGSYEQYF	TGCGCCAGCAGCTCCCCGGGCAGGGGGTCCTACGAGCAGTACTTC
TRBV5-5	TRBJ2-7	NA	TRBD1	CASRLNRGEQYF	TGTGCCAGCAGGTTGAACAGGGGGGAGCAGTACTTC
TRBV5-4	TRBJ1-1	NA	NA	CASSPPSRGTEAFF	TGTGCCAGCAGCCCACCGTCCCGGGGCACTGAAGCTTTCTTT
TRBV5-1	TRBJ1-1	NA	NA	CASSFSNTEAFF	TGCGCCAGCAGCTTTTCGAACACTGAAGCTTTCTTT
TRBV10-1	TRBJ2-2	NA	NA	CASSESLLGGTGELFF	TGCGCCAGCAGTGAGTCCCTCTTGGGGGGAACCGGGGAGCTGTTTTTT
TRBV10-3	TRBJ2-5	NA	TRBD2	CAIAGGIGETQYF	TGTGCCATCGCGGGGGGGATAGGAGAGACCCAGTACTTC
TRBV19	TRBJ1-2	NA	NA	CASSPPGRTNYGYTF	TGTGCCAGTAGTCCTCCGGGCAGAACTAACTATGGCTACACCTTC
TRBV5-4	TRBJ1-1	once	NA	CASSWRNEAFF	TGTGCCAGCAGCTGGAGAAATGAAGCTTTCTTT
TRBV10-3	TRBJ1-2	NA	TRBD1	CAIRSDRGLRGYTF	TGTGCCATCAGATCCGACAGGGGGCTGAGAGGCTACACCTTC
TRBV14	TRBJ2-7	NA	TRBD1	CASSQVGQGARDEQYF	TGTGCCAGCAGCCAAGTGGGACAGGGGGCGCGGGACGAGCAGTACTTC
TRBV6-5	TRBJ2-7	NA	NA	CASSYSGQLLGYEQYF	TGTGCCAGCAGTTACTCCGGACAGCTTCTAGGGTACGAGCAGTACTTC
TRBV27	TRBJ2-5	NA	TRBD1	CASSFIGGPETQYF	TGTGCCAGCAGTTTTATAGGGGGCCCGGAGACCCAGTACTTC
TRBV7-9	TRBJ2-7	NA	NA	CASSLALASEQYF	TGTGCCAGCAGCTTAGCATTAGCCTCCGAGCAGTACTTC
TRBV2	TRBJ2-5	NA	NA	CASSRGETQYF	TGTGCCAGCTCCAGAGGGGAGACCCAGTACTTC
TRBV7-7	TRBJ1-1	NA	NA	CASSLLTQNTEAFF	TGTGCTAGCAGCCTTCTGACTCAGAACACTGAAGCTTTCTTT
TRBV7-9	TRBJ1-4	NA	NA	CASSLAGLTRTEKLFF	TGTGCCAGCAGCTTAGCAGGACTCACTCGGACTGAAAAACTGTTTTTT
TRBV7-3	TRBJ2-1	NA	TRBD2	CASSSLAGAPRNEQFF	TGTGCCAGCAGCTCACTAGCGGGGGCTCCGCGCAATGAGCAGTTCTTC
TRBV6-1	TRBJ1-5	few	NA	CASSRDFSNQPQHF	TGTGCCAGCAGTCGGGACTTCAGCAATCAGCCCCAGCATTTT
TRBV6-5	TRBJ2-7	NA	TRBD2	CASNKAGVYEQYF	TGTGCCAGCAATAAAGCGGGGGTCTACGAGCAGTACTTC
TRBV10-2	TRBJ2-5	NA	NA	CASKVEEGRKTQYF	TGCGCCAGCAAGGTCGAGGAGGGCAGGAAGACCCAGTACTTC
TRBV5-5	TRBJ1-1	NA	NA	CASSSLPTGTLNTEAFF	TGTGCCAGCAGCTCCCTACCGACTGGGACTTTGAACACTGAAGCTTTCTTT
TRBV14	TRBJ2-1	NA	TRBD2	CASSKSSGRTEQFF	TGTGCCAGCAGCAAATCGAGCGGGAGGACTGAGCAGTTCTTC
TRBV4-2	TRBJ2-3	NA	NA	CASSQDVGTDTQYF	TGTGCCAGCAGCCAAGATGTCGGGACAGATACGCAGTATTTT
TRBV25-1	TRBJ2-1	NA	NA	CASNKIGEQFF	TGTGCCAGCAATAAGATAGGGGAGCAGTTCTTC
TRBV28	TRBJ1-5	NA	NA	CASSFKVNQPQHF	TGTGCCAGCAGTTTCAAGGTAAACCAGCCCCAGCATTTT
TRBV5-1	TRBJ2-2	NA	NA	CASSLGAYTGELFF	TGCGCCAGCAGCTTGGGAGCATACACCGGGGAGCTGTTTTTT
TRBV6-5	TRBJ2-7	NA	NA	CASSPPGRKEQYF	TGTGCCAGCAGCCCCCCGGGGCGAAAAGAGCAGTACTTC
TRBV2	TRBJ1-1	NA	TRBD1	CATTDRGLRNTEAFF	TGTGCCACCACCGACAGGGGGCTGAGGAACACTGAAGCTTTCTTT
TRBV9	TRBJ1-3	NA	NA	CASSAFTGSRGNTIYF	TGTGCCAGCAGCGCATTCACAGGTTCGCGAGGAAACACCATATATTTT
TRBV15	TRBJ2-1	NA	TRBD2	CATSRDKGTSGKDEQFF	TGTGCCACCAGCAGAGATAAGGGGACTAGCGGGAAGGATGAGCAGTTCTTC
TRBV6-5	TRBJ2-1	NA	TRBD2	CASGRGGEQFF	TGTGCCAGTGGCCGGGGGGGTGAGCAGTTCTTC